The 21 T cell receptor beta chains below were found in one sample sequenced in a study of cytomegalovirus exposure and HLA in healthy donors. Here immunoSEQ multiplex PCR was the method, and the copy in TCRdb shows in-frame clones only, minus some. The sample gives approximately 62,000 clones, just over 90% of which show up once; over 1% is in the top ten. The sample consisted of PBMCs. These receptor sequences come from a woman under 30 in good health and CMV-seronegative.

The chain joins TRBV30 to TRBJ2-5; TRBD1 matches at 9 bases. The CDR3 sequence is 13 residues long. J was trimmed by 5 bases and V by 5 bases; bases with no gene match: 6. Germline assignment: CDR1 GTSNPN and CDR2 SVGIG (reference sequence). This CDR3 is CAWGQGTVETQYF. The CDR3 DNA follows: TGTGCCTGGGGACAGGGGACAGTGGAGACCCAGTACTTC.

The rearrangement joins TRBV11-3 to TRBJ2-3; 7 nucleotides match TRBD1. CDR1 SGHNT and CDR2 YENEEA come from the germline V gene. The junction had 12 bases not matched to a gene; V was cut back by 5 bases and J by 4 bases. The CDR3 consists of 16 residues. The CDR3 nucleotides read TGTGCCAGCAGCCCCGGGACAGCCAGGGCGGCAGATACGCAGTATTTT. It codes for CASSPGTARAADTQYF.

The chain uses TRBV7-9 and TRBJ2-7; 7 bases match TRBD1. Germline V gives CDR1 SEHNR, CDR2 FQNEAQ (reference sequence). The ends lost 1 base at V and 0 bases at J; junction bases unmatched: 6. The CDR3 extends over 16 amino acids. CDR3 region: CASSLGAGTASYEQYF. For the CDR3, the DNA is TGTGCCAGCAGCTTAGGGGCCGGGACAGCCTCCTACGAGCAGTACTTC.

The chain uses TRBV7-9 and TRBJ2-1; the match to TRBD2 covers 8 bases. Germline CDR1 SEHNR, CDR2 FQNEAQ (reference sequence). V lost 7 bases and J lost 5; bases outside the gene matches: 7. CDR3 length: 14 residues. The chain's CDR3 is CASTERETNNEQFF. The CDR3, as DNA: TGTGCCAGCACAGAGCGGGAGACTAACAATGAGCAGTTCTTC.

The rearrangement uses TRBV19 and TRBJ2-1; tentatively, D is TRBD2 (5 bases). Trimming shortened V by 5 bases and J by 2 bases, and 13 bases separated the two germline ends. The CDR3 has 15 amino acids. CDR1 and CDR2 (germline): LNHDA, SQIVND (reference sequence). DNA for the CDR3: TGTGCCAGTAGTGACCCAAGACTAACCTACAATGAGCAGTTCTTC. It encodes CASSDPRLTYNEQFF.

This clone was detected once. The CDR3 bases are TGTGCCAGCAGCTTAGTAGGTAGCGGGGGGGGCCACGAGCAGTACTTC. Amino acids: CASSLVGSGGGHEQYF. The chain uses TRBV7-2 and TRBJ2-7; TRBD2 agrees at 11 bases. This CDR3 has 16 residues. The J segment lost 5 bases and the V segment lost 1 base, leaving 7 bases of the junction unmatched. Per germline, CDR1 SGHTA and CDR2 FQGNSA.

The CDR3 DNA reads as TGTGCCAGCAGCCCGTCGTCCGGTTCCTACGAGCAGTACTTC. It yields the protein CASSPSSGSYEQYF. The chain recombines TRBV28 with TRBJ2-7; D not certain. The germline V and J ends were trimmed by 6 bases and 1 base, with 13 bases remaining between them. CDR3 length: 14 residues. Germline CDR1 and CDR2: MDHEN and SYDVKM.

The chain couples TRBV2 to TRBJ1-1; D is ambiguous. V lost 8 bases, J lost 3 bases, and 7 bases lay in between. The CDR3 spans 11 residues. From germline, CDR1 is SNHLY and CDR2 FYNNEI. This chain's CDR3 is CASEVDTEAFF. The CDR3 DNA sequence: TGTGCCAGCGAGGTGGACACTGAAGCTTTCTTT.

In this sample, this clone turned up once. V usage is TRBV7-3 and J usage is TRBJ2-2, with D perhaps matching TRBD1 (6 bases). V gave up 4 bases and J gave up 1 base, with 13 bases separating them. This CDR3 comprises 16 residues. CDR1 and CDR2 (germline): SGHTA, FQGTGA. CDR3: CASSSPTGQNTGELFF. The CDR3 DNA reads as TGTGCCAGCAGCTCGCCAACGGGACAGAACACCGGGGAGCTGTTTTTT.

V and J are TRBV7-3 and TRBJ1-6; D not resolved. The germline V gene encodes CDR1 SGHTA and CDR2 FQGTGA. The CDR3 loop spans 13 amino acids. Trimming stripped 4 bases from V and 12 bases from J, with 13 bases between. The CDR3 reads CASSSTPRGPLHF. CDR3 nucleotide sequence: TGTGCCAGCAGCTCCACCCCAAGAGGACCCCTCCACTTT. Using reference TRBV7-3 and TRBJ1-6 for the parts outside the CDR3, the full variable domain is GAGVSQTPSNKVTEKGKYVELRCDPISGHTALYWYRQSLGQGPEFLIYFQGTGAADDSGLPNDRFFAVRPEGSVSTLKIQRTERGDSAVYLCASSSTPRGPLHFGNGTRLTVT.

The rearrangement joins TRBV28 to TRBJ2-1; TRBD2 aligns across 8 bases. Germline values: CDR1 MDHEN, CDR2 SYDVKM. Losses at the gene ends were 5 bases for V and 6 bases for J; bases not matched to a gene: 9. The CDR3 is 15 residues long. The CDR3 coding sequence is TGTGCCAGCAGTCCCCCGGGAGGGGAGGGCAATGAGCAGTTCTTC. This translates into CASSPPGGEGNEQFF.

The V gene is TRBV27, the J gene TRBJ1-1, with no clear D. V dropped 5 bases and J dropped 7 bases, with 17 bases sitting between them. Germline assignment: CDR1 MNHEY and CDR2 SMNVEV (reference sequence). The CDR3 is 14 residues long. The CDR3 nucleotides are TGTGCCAGCAGTCCCCGGGCCGGGAAGGGTGAAGCTTTCTTT. Its translation: CASSPRAGKGEAFF.

The CDR3 is CASSLEGGWETQYF. CDR3 nucleotide sequence: TGTGCCAGCAGCTTAGAAGGGGGATGGGAGACCCAGTACTTC. The rearrangement joins TRBV7-9 to TRBJ2-5; a possible D gene is TRBD1 (6 bases). Trimming pared 1 base from V and 5 bases from J, leaving 11 bases between. CDR1 SEHNR and CDR2 FQNEAQ come from the germline V gene (reference sequence). This CDR3 has 14 residues.

This sequence joins TRBV5-6 and TRBJ2-1; the D gene is possibly TRBD2 (6 bases). The germline V gene encodes CDR1 SGHDT and CDR2 YYEEEE. Trimming pared 4 bases from V and 4 bases from J, leaving 12 bases between. The CDR3 runs 14 residues. This chain's CDR3 is CASSDPGTYNEQFF. The CDR3 DNA sequence: TGTGCCAGCAGCGACCCCGGGACTTACAATGAGCAGTTCTTC. Full variable domain (remainder filled in from reference TRBV5-6 and TRBJ2-1): DAGVTQSPTHLIKTRGQQVTLRCSPKSGHDTVSWYQQALGQGPQFIFQYYEEEERQRGNFPDRFSGHQFPNYSSELNVNALLLGDSALYLCASSDPGTYNEQFFGPGTRLTVL.

V usage is TRBV19 and J usage is TRBJ1-2, with D possibly matching TRBD1 (5 bases). Per germline, CDR1 LNHDA and CDR2 SQIVND (reference sequence). The ends were cut back, 10 bases at V and 11 bases at J, with 17 bases in the middle. The CDR3 consists of 11 residues. CDR3 bases: TGTGCCAACCGGGGGGGTACTGGATACACCTTC. The encoded protein is CANRGGTGYTF.

The chain is built from TRBV27 and TRBJ1-5; D not certain. The CDR3 is 14 amino acids. The germline V gene has CDR1 MNHEY and CDR2 SMNVEV (reference sequence). Trimming left V 0 bases short and J 4 bases short, with 7 bases between. The CDR3 loop is CASSLSGGNQPQHF. Written as DNA, the CDR3 is TGTGCCAGCAGTTTATCAGGCGGGAATCAGCCCCAGCATTTT.

This clone was detected only once. The gene calls are TRBV11-2 and TRBJ2-7; TRBD1 is a possible D gene (6 bases). Germline lookup yields CDR1 SGHAT and CDR2 FQNNGV. The V and J ends lost 2 bases and 3 bases respectively, with 11 bases between them. This CDR3 is built from 14 residues. CDR3 coding DNA: TGTGCCAGCAGCTTATATGCAGGGGTCTACGAGCAGTACTTC. Translating it yields CASSLYAGVYEQYF. The complete variable domain, with remaining parts taken from reference TRBV11-2 and TRBJ2-7, reads EAGVAQSPRYKIIEKRQSVAFWCNPISGHATLYWYQQILGQGPKLLIQFQNNGVVDDSQLPKDRFSAERLKGVDSTLKIQPAKLEDSAVYLCASSLYAGVYEQYFGPGTRLTVT.

This clone was counted between two and nine times. This chain uses TRBV28 with TRBJ2-2; unclear D gene. V was pared by 7 bases and J by 6 bases, with 15 bases between. CDR3 length equals 14 residues. Per germline, CDR1 MDHEN and CDR2 SYDVKM. The CDR3: CASTPPGNPGELFF. The CDR3 DNA is TGTGCCAGCACACCTCCAGGAAACCCCGGGGAGCTGTTTTTT.

This clone was picked up one time. The rearrangement joins TRBV28 to TRBJ2-7; unclear D gene. The CDR3 runs to 13 residues. V lost 5 bases and J lost 5, with 13 bases in between. The germline V gene encodes CDR1 MDHEN and CDR2 SYDVKM. CDR3 protein: CASSPSWQDEQYF. CDR3 nucleotides: TGTGCCAGCAGTCCGTCGTGGCAAGACGAGCAGTACTTC.

The rearrangement uses TRBV11-3 and TRBJ2-1; D unclear. Trimming took off 5 bases at V and 1 base at J, with 15 bases between the two ends. Germline values: CDR1 SGHNT, CDR2 YENEEA. The CDR3 is 16 residues long. CDR3 protein: CASSELRARSYNEQFF. The CDR3 bases are TGTGCCAGCAGCGAACTCCGCGCCAGGTCCTACAATGAGCAGTTCTTC.

This chain links TRBV6-6 with TRBJ1-2; TRBD1 matches 9 bases. The ends lost 8 bases at V and 8 bases at J; junction bases unmatched: 6. Germline CDR1 and CDR2: MNHNY and SVGAGI (reference sequence). This CDR3 is 12 amino acids long. CDR3 sequence: CASAGTGHGYTF. CDR3 DNA sequence: TGTGCCAGCGCCGGGACAGGGCACGGCTACACCTTC.